This T cell receptor beta chain is drawn from a study of blood T cell repertoires in COVID-19. On the study more broadly: COVID-19 samples from acute and convalescent phases originated in the United States, Italy and Spain.

This clone was observed a single time. In the study's own analysis: Reference gene primer amplification yielded estimated nucleated cell counts. Here immunoSEQ multiplex PCR was the method, and the copy in TCRdb shows in-frame clones only, minus some. V, J and clone size were drawn from that table, and D and trimming were deduced from the DNA. The sample includes about 160,000 clones, around 80% of them seen just once. The V end was cut by 1 base, the J end by 5 bases, with 11 bases between. Germline values: CDR1 SGHTA, CDR2 FQGNSA. The CDR3 is 14 amino acids. Sequencing was done on a sample of peripheral blood. The chain combines TRBV7-2 with TRBJ1-1; D is undetermined. The TCR comes from a woman in her sixties or seventies with acute or convalescent COVID-19. The chain's CDR3 is CASSLEYRVTEAFF. CDR3 sequence (DNA): TGTGCCAGCAGCTTAGAATACAGAGTGACTGAAGCTTTCTTT. Using reference TRBV7-2 and TRBJ1-1 for the parts outside the CDR3, the full variable domain is GAGVSQSPSNKVTEKGKDVELRCDPISGHTALYWYRQSLGQGLEFLIYFQGNSAPDKSGLPSDRFSAERTGGSVSTLTIQRTQQEDSAVYLCASSLEYRVTEAFFGQGTRLTVV.